The 20 T cell receptor beta chains below were found in one sample sequenced in a study of blood T cell repertoires in COVID-19. The method was immunoSEQ multiplex PCR; TCRdb's version includes in-frame clones alone and lacks a portion of them. In the table there are approximately 70,000 clones, roughly 80% of which are singletons. Sequencing input: peripheral blood. Source of these receptors: a man in his 70s who had recovered from COVID-19.

The chain links TRBV6-5 to TRBJ1-3; D perhaps matches TRBD1 (5 bases). This CDR3 comprises 15 residues. V dropped 6 bases and J dropped 2 bases, with 14 bases sitting between them. Germline CDR1 MNHEY, CDR2 SVGAGI. CDR3 sequence (DNA): TGTGCCAGCAGCCTAACGGGGGTGCCTGGAAACACCATATATTTT. Residues: CASSLTGVPGNTIYF.

The rearrangement uses TRBV28 and TRBJ1-6; no clear D gene. Germline V gene lookup returns CDR1 MDHEN and CDR2 SYDVKM. This CDR3 comprises 15 residues. The ends were cut back, 5 bases at V and 2 bases at J, with 10 bases in the middle. The CDR3 loop is CASSTIDPYNSPLHF. In DNA form, the CDR3 reads TGTGCCAGCAGTACTATCGACCCCTATAATTCACCCCTCCACTTT.

The chain carries TRBV19 and TRBJ2-6; weak D call: TRBD1 (6 bases). Trimming pared 3 bases from V and 2 bases from J, leaving 14 bases between. The germline V gene has CDR1 LNHDA and CDR2 SQIVND (reference sequence). The CDR3 has 17 residues. In DNA form, the CDR3 reads TGTGCCAGTAGTATGTCACAGGGATTCGCTGGGGCCAACGTCCTGACTTTC. It translates to CASSMSQGFAGANVLTF.

The chain joins TRBV10-2 to TRBJ2-2, with D uncertain. From germline, CDR1 is WSHSY and CDR2 SAAADI. The CDR3 sequence is 12 residues long. V dropped 6 bases and J dropped 4 bases, with 6 bases sitting between them. This CDR3 is CASSSRTGELFF. DNA of the CDR3: TGCGCCAGCAGCTCCCGCACCGGGGAGCTGTTTTTT.

This clone was observed a single time. This chain uses TRBV14 with TRBJ2-3; TRBD1 agrees at 8 bases. The CDR3 covers 16 residues. Germline V gene sequence: CDR1 SGHDN, CDR2 FVKESK. V shed 4 bases and J 2 bases; nucleotides not matched to a gene: 8. CDR3 sequence (DNA): TGTGCCAGCAGCCCCATAGACAGGGGATACACAGATACGCAGTATTTT. As protein: CASSPIDRGYTDTQYF.

The chain uses TRBV30 and TRBJ1-4; D is ambiguous. The V end lost 3 bases, the J end lost 0 bases, and 8 bases lay between the germline ends. CDR1 is GTSNPN, CDR2 SVGIG, per germline (reference sequence). The CDR3 is made up of 14 amino acids. The CDR3: CAWSPEPTNEKLFF. As DNA, the CDR3 is TGTGCCTGGAGCCCAGAACCAACTAATGAAAAACTGTTTTTT.

The V call is TRBV7-2, the J call TRBJ2-5; 8 positions agree with TRBD2. The CDR3 totals 15 residues. Germline V gives CDR1 SGHTA, CDR2 FQGNSA. The V and J ends lost 6 bases and 5 bases, in that order; junction bases with no gene match: 11. The CDR3 DNA follows: TGTGCCAGCAGACGACAAGCGGGAGCCGGGGAGACCCAGTACTTC. The encoded protein is CASRRQAGAGETQYF.

The chain uses TRBV2 and TRBJ1-1; D remains unclear. Germline V gene lookup returns CDR1 SNHLY and CDR2 FYNNEI. This CDR3 has 13 residues. V lost 1 base and J 3 bases, leaving 6 bases between the germline ends. The CDR3 DNA follows: TGTGCCAGCAGTGAAGAACGGGACACTGAAGCTTTCTTT. This translates into CASSEERDTEAFF.

This chain joins TRBV27 and TRBJ1-2; D is uncertain. V was cut by 6 bases and J by 7 bases, with 12 bases left in between. The CDR3 length is 12 residues. Germline CDR1 MNHEY, CDR2 SMNVEV (reference sequence). Written as DNA, the CDR3 is TGTGCCAGCAGAAAGAACAATGGTGGCTACACCTTC. Translation: CASRKNNGGYTF.

This chain uses TRBV30 with TRBJ1-2; D gene uncertain. The V end lost 5 bases, the J end lost 3 bases, and 16 bases lay between the germline ends. The germline CDR1 and CDR2 sequences are GTSNPN and SVGIG (reference sequence). The length of the CDR3 is 14 residues. CDR3 DNA sequence: TGTGCCTGGGCACATATTCTGCGGCACTATGGCTACACCTTC. The encoded protein is CAWAHILRHYGYTF.

V usage is TRBV10-3 and J usage is TRBJ1-1; maybe TRBD1 (5 bases). The V and J ends lost 3 bases and 0 bases respectively, with 14 bases between them. The germline gives CDR1 ENHRY, CDR2 SYGVKD. This CDR3 is 16 amino acids long. The DNA of the CDR3 is TGTGCCATCAGTGAAGGGACTGGGACGATGAACACTGAAGCTTTCTTT. Translated, it gives CAISEGTGTMNTEAFF.

This clone was seen only a few times. V gene TRBV19 combines with J gene TRBJ2-1; 13 bases line up with TRBD2. This CDR3 spans 16 amino acids. CDR1 and CDR2 from the germline V gene are LNHDA and SQIVND (reference sequence). The ends lost 8 bases at V and 1 base at J; junction bases unmatched: 5. The CDR3, as DNA: TGTGCCAGTTCGGGACTAGCGGGAAATTCCTACAATGAGCAGTTCTTC. Protein product: CASSGLAGNSYNEQFF.

The V call is TRBV15, the J call TRBJ2-7; TRBD2 agrees at 7 bases. The CDR3 contains 15 residues. Trimming at V came to 5 bases and at J to 6 bases, leaving 13 bases not matched to a gene. The germline gives CDR1 LNHNV, CDR2 YYDKDF (reference sequence). DNA for the CDR3: TGTGCCACCAGCCGGGGCGGGAGCAGCGCCTCCGAGCAGTACTTC. It encodes CATSRGGSSASEQYF.

The CDR3 sequence: CASSSRTDRGGYTF. The CDR3 DNA is TGTGCCAGCAGTTCTCGAACGGACAGGGGCGGCTACACCTTC. This sequence joins TRBV6-4 and TRBJ1-2; TRBD1 matches at 9 bases. V was pared by 5 bases and J by 8 bases, with 9 bases of the junction left unmatched. The CDR3 length is 14 residues. Germline loops: CDR1 MRHNA, CDR2 SNTAGT.

This clone was counted between two and nine times. The CDR3 protein is CASSPRDRGNTEAFF. In DNA form, the CDR3 reads TGTGCCAGCTCACCGCGGGACAGGGGGAACACTGAAGCTTTCTTT. The chain uses TRBV18 and TRBJ1-1, with TRBD1 identical over 10 bases. In germline, CDR1 is KGHSH, CDR2 LQKENI. The CDR3 totals 15 residues. V was pared by 3 bases and J by 1 base, with 2 bases of the junction left unmatched.

The V gene is TRBV30, the J gene TRBJ1-1; 10 nucleotides align to TRBD1. Germline V CDR1 and CDR2: GTSNPN, SVGIG (reference sequence). This CDR3 region has 16 residues. V shed 1 base and J 4 bases; nucleotides not matched to a gene: 9. The DNA of the CDR3 is TGTGCCTGGAGTGAGGGGACAGGGGCCGGGGGCACTGAAGCTTTCTTT. This encodes CAWSEGTGAGGTEAFF.

The V gene is TRBV6-4, the J gene TRBJ2-7, with 11 bases aligning to TRBD1. This CDR3 contains 20 residues. Looked up from germline, CDR1 is MRHNA and CDR2 is SNTAGT. J lost 3 bases, V lost 3 bases, and 19 bases had no gene match. The CDR3 DNA is TGTGCCAGCAGTGATACTTCGGCGGGACAGGGGGTTCTTTTCCGCTACGAGCAGTACTTC. The encoded protein is CASSDTSAGQGVLFRYEQYF.

The chain uses TRBV27 and TRBJ2-3, with 8 bases that match TRBD1. From germline, CDR1 is MNHEY and CDR2 SMNVEV (reference sequence). This CDR3 is 16 amino acids long. Trimming removed 2 bases from V and 2 bases from J; junction bases left unmatched: 6. This chain's CDR3 is CASSLRRTGPTDTQYF. In DNA form, the CDR3 reads TGTGCCAGCAGTTTAAGGAGGACAGGGCCCACAGATACGCAGTATTTT.

The chain links TRBV13 to TRBJ2-3; 7 positions agree with TRBD1. Trimming cost V 5 bases and J 3 bases; bases outside gene matches: 8. Germline V gene data show CDR1 as PRHDT and CDR2 as FYEKMQ (reference sequence). The CDR3 contains 15 residues. In nucleotides, the CDR3 is TGTGCCAGCAGCATAATGACAGGGTGGACAGATACGCAGTATTTT. Translated: CASSIMTGWTDTQYF.

This clone was counted once. The rearrangement joins TRBV4-2 to TRBJ1-6, with unresolved D. The CDR3 is 15 amino acids. The germline V and J ends were trimmed by 5 bases and 3 bases, with 11 bases remaining between them. CDR1 is LGHNA, CDR2 YNFKEQ, per germline. CDR3 DNA sequence: TGTGCCAGCAGCTACCGACTGGGCTATAATTCACCCCTCCACTTT. This sequence encodes CASSYRLGYNSPLHF.